The 22 T cell receptor beta chains listed next were all sequenced from one sample in a study of cytomegalovirus exposure and HLA in healthy donors. A multiplex PCR was run with 60 Vbeta primers and 13 Jbeta primers. Generated by immunoSEQ multiplex PCR, the TCRdb table keeps only in-frame clones and is missing some. The sample carries around 260,000 clones, under 90% recorded once. Sequencing was carried out using PBMCs. These receptors were obtained from a girl between 2 and 10 years old in good health and CMV-seronegative.

The chain links TRBV2 to TRBJ2-7; 7 positions agree with TRBD2. This CDR3 region has 15 residues. CDR1 and CDR2 (germline): SNHLY, FYNNEI. The J segment lost 2 bases and the V segment lost 6 bases, leaving 10 bases of the junction unmatched. In nucleotides, the CDR3 is TGTGCCAGCAGGTTCTGGGGAGGGACTCCCTACGAGCAGTACTTC. This encodes CASRFWGGTPYEQYF.

The chain is built from TRBV9 and TRBJ2-6; TRBD1 agrees at 9 bases. The CDR3 loop spans 18 amino acids. The ends lost 0 bases at V and 2 bases at J; junction bases unmatched: 6. Per the germline V gene, CDR1 is SGDLS and CDR2 is YYNGEE. The chain's CDR3 is CASSVGGQGVPGANVLTF. CDR3 sequence (DNA): TGTGCCAGCAGCGTAGGGGGACAGGGAGTCCCTGGGGCCAACGTCCTGACTTTC.

This chain uses TRBV7-9 with TRBJ2-5, with 9 positions matching TRBD2. The germline gives CDR1 SEHNR, CDR2 FQNEAQ (reference sequence). The CDR3 contains 16 residues. The trim removed 3 bases at V and 3 bases at J, leaving 8 bases unmatched. For the CDR3, the DNA is TGTGCCAGCAGCTTTCGTAGCGGGAGTAGGGAAGAGACCCAGTACTTC. Translating gives CASSFRSGSREETQYF.

The chain uses TRBV2 and TRBJ2-3; D uncertain. Germline lookup yields CDR1 SNHLY and CDR2 FYNNEI. The CDR3 sequence is 13 residues long. Trimming took off 4 bases at V and 1 base at J, with 6 bases between the two ends. The CDR3: CASSAEGTDTQYF. The DNA of the CDR3 is TGTGCCAGCAGTGCCGAGGGCACAGATACGCAGTATTTT.

The chain links TRBV15 to TRBJ2-3; TRBD2 aligns across 8 bases. CDR3 size: 15 residues. Germline V lookup: CDR1 LNHNV, CDR2 YYDKDF (reference sequence). V shed 0 bases, J shed 1 base, and the junction held 0 bases outside the gene matches. The CDR3 DNA sequence: TGTGCCACCAGCAGAGAGCGGGGGGGCACAGATACGCAGTATTTT. Its translation is CATSRERGGTDTQYF.

The V gene is TRBV14, the J gene TRBJ2-5, with 12 bases lining up with TRBD2. This CDR3 has 15 amino acids. Unmatched junction bases numbered 3, after V lost 2 bases and J lost 5 bases. Germline V gene data show CDR1 as SGHDN and CDR2 as FVKESK. CDR3 residues: CASSQPGTSGETQYF. The CDR3 bases are TGTGCCAGCAGCCAACCCGGGACTAGCGGGGAGACCCAGTACTTC.

This sequence joins TRBV6-5 and TRBJ1-1; 7 bases are a match to TRBD1. The CDR3 runs to 14 residues. Looked up from germline, CDR1 is MNHEY and CDR2 is SVGAGI. Trimming took 6 bases from V and 1 from J; bases not matched to a gene: 5. CDR3: CASRTRDRNTEAFF. The CDR3 DNA is TGTGCCAGCAGGACACGGGACAGGAACACTGAAGCTTTCTTT.

This chain connects TRBV4-2 to TRBJ2-7; TRBD2 matches at 7 bases. V shed 4 bases, J shed 2 bases, and the junction held 5 bases outside the gene matches. The CDR3 totals 14 residues. In germline, CDR1 is LGHNA, CDR2 YNFKEQ. The CDR3 nucleotides are TGTGCCAGCAGCCCCGGGGACTACCCCTACGAGCAGTACTTC. Protein sequence: CASSPGDYPYEQYF.

The chain employs TRBV6-6 and TRBJ2-3; TRBD2 might be the D (5 bases). Germline loops: CDR1 MNHNY, CDR2 SVGAGI (reference sequence). The ends were cut back, 2 bases at V and 0 bases at J, with 9 bases in the middle. CDR3 length: 15 residues. The CDR3 here is CASSYLGLSTDTQYF. CDR3 DNA sequence: TGTGCCAGCAGTTACCTCGGACTCAGCACAGATACGCAGTATTTT.

The chain has TRBV7-8 and TRBJ2-1; TRBD2 aligns across 7 bases. The length of the CDR3 is 19 residues. With 3 bases clipped from V and 10 bases from J, the junction kept 24 bases outside the gene matches. CDR1 SGHVS and CDR2 FQNEAQ come from the germline V gene. CDR3 in amino acids: CASSFPPHRRVGGRKEQFF. DNA for the CDR3: TGTGCCAGCAGCTTCCCGCCCCACAGGCGTGTGGGGGGGAGGAAGGAGCAGTTCTTC. Complete variable domain (other parts from reference TRBV7-8 and TRBJ2-1): GAGVSQSPRYKVAKRGQDVALRCDPISGHVSLFWYQQALGQGPEFLTYFQNEAQLDKSGLPSDRFFAERPEGSVSTLKIQRTQQEDSAVYLCASSFPPHRRVGGRKEQFFGPGTRLTVL.

The chain joins TRBV27 to TRBJ1-3; D call uncertain. CDR3 length equals 13 residues. Trimming cost V 5 bases and J 4 bases, with 9 bases left between them. Germline V gene lookup returns CDR1 MNHEY and CDR2 SMNVEV (reference sequence). CDR3 sequence (DNA): TGTGCCAGCAGTCTCTCCTACGGAAACACCATATATTTT. Protein sequence: CASSLSYGNTIYF.

The rearrangement joins TRBV10-3 to TRBJ2-3; 11 positions match TRBD2. Trimming removed 8 bases from V and 0 bases from J; junction bases left unmatched: 4. The CDR3 is made up of 15 amino acids. Per germline, CDR1 ENHRY and CDR2 SYGVKD. The CDR3: CAISSGGISTDTQYF. In nucleotides, the CDR3 is TGTGCCATCTCTAGCGGGGGGATTAGCACAGATACGCAGTATTTT.

The chain has TRBV13 and TRBJ2-7, with TRBD1 as a possible D gene (5 bases). The V and J ends lost 2 bases and 7 bases respectively, with 12 bases between them. The CDR3 extends over 13 amino acids. The germline gives CDR1 PRHDT, CDR2 FYEKMQ (reference sequence). CDR3 loop: CASSLTPTGEQYF. In nucleotides, the CDR3 is TGTGCCAGCAGCTTAACCCCCACAGGTGAGCAGTACTTC.

A remark on this clone: Here the CDR3 omits its conserved ending phenylalanine or tryptophan, so a read error is the likely source. This chain connects TRBV2 to TRBJ1-5, with 8 bases fitting TRBD1. After removal of 7 bases from V and 5 bases from J, the junction contained 7 bases not matched to a gene. Germline V gene sequence: CDR1 SNHLY, CDR2 FYNNEI. This CDR3 is built from 14 residues. CDR3 sequence (DNA): TGTGCCAGCAATGGACAGGGAGGAGATCAGCCCCAGCATCTT. This gives the protein CASNGQGGDQPQHL.

The chain employs TRBV4-1 and TRBJ1-1; possibly TRBD1 for D (5 bases). The ends were cut back, 2 bases at V and 5 bases at J, with 9 bases in the middle. Germline assignment: CDR1 MGHRA and CDR2 YSYEKL. This CDR3 is built from 13 residues. This chain's CDR3 is CASSQRGGTEAFF. In DNA form, the CDR3 reads TGCGCCAGCAGCCAAAGGGGTGGTACTGAAGCTTTCTTT.

This clone was seen ten or more times. V usage is TRBV19 and J usage is TRBJ2-3; TRBD1 is a possible D gene (6 bases). Trimming took off 4 bases at V and 3 bases at J, with 11 bases between the two ends. Germline loops: CDR1 LNHDA, CDR2 SQIVND (reference sequence). CDR3 size: 14 residues. The chain's CDR3 is CASSTVQGTDTQYF. The CDR3, as DNA: TGTGCCAGTAGTACCGTACAGGGTACAGATACGCAGTATTTT.

The V and J genes are TRBV6-5 and TRBJ1-3; D may be TRBD1 (5 bases). This CDR3 contains 15 residues. Trimming pared 1 base from V and 1 base from J, leaving 8 bases between. The germline V gene has CDR1 MNHEY and CDR2 SVGAGI. CDR3 loop: CASSYFPGSGNTIYF. CDR3 coding DNA: TGTGCCAGCAGTTACTTTCCAGGGTCTGGAAACACCATATATTTT.

V is TRBV4-2 and J is TRBJ1-3; D uncertain. CDR3 length equals 18 residues. V lost 0 bases to trimming and J lost 0 bases, with 15 bases between them. Germline V lookup: CDR1 LGHNA, CDR2 YNFKEQ. This chain's CDR3 is CASSQEEGRRYSGNTIYF. As DNA, the CDR3 is TGTGCCAGCAGCCAAGAGGAAGGGAGGCGTTACTCTGGAAACACCATATATTTT.

This clone showed up just a few times. The gene calls are TRBV9 and TRBJ1-2; the D gene is possibly TRBD1 (5 bases). Trimming cost V 4 bases and J 6 bases, with 19 bases left between them. Germline lookup yields CDR1 SGDLS and CDR2 YYNGEE. This CDR3 has 15 amino acids. This CDR3 is CASSPSTDTTHGYTF. The CDR3 DNA reads as TGTGCCAGCAGCCCCTCGACAGATACGACCCATGGCTACACCTTC.

The rearrangement joins TRBV28 to TRBJ2-6; unclear D gene. Germline V lookup: CDR1 MDHEN, CDR2 SYDVKM. The germline V and J ends were trimmed by 6 bases and 0 bases, with 6 bases remaining between them. This CDR3 region has 14 residues. CDR3 bases: TGTGCCAGCAGCTTCTCCTCTGGGGCCAACGTCCTGACTTTC. This codes for CASSFSSGANVLTF.

In this sample, this clone turned up a few times. The chain combines TRBV11-1 with TRBJ2-7; D is perhaps TRBD1 (6 bases). The V gene lost 1 base and the J gene lost 4 bases, with 11 bases spanning the gap. The CDR3 totals 14 residues. Germline-derived CDR1 and CDR2 are SGHAT and FQDESV (reference sequence). CDR3 amino acids: CASSLEQGPYEQYF. Here the CDR3 DNA reads TGTGCCAGCAGCTTAGAACAGGGCCCGTACGAGCAGTACTTC.

This chain links TRBV6-1 with TRBJ2-7; a weak D match, TRBD2 (6 bases). The ends were cut back, 1 base at V and 0 bases at J, with 16 bases in the middle. The CDR3 is made up of 17 amino acids. Germline CDR1 reads MNHNS; CDR2 reads SASEGT. CDR3 sequence (DNA): TGTGCCAGCAGTGAAGAGGGGAGCGGGTTTTACTCCTACGAGCAGTACTTC. Amino acids: CASSEEGSGFYSYEQYF.